This passage covers 13 T cell receptor beta chains from one sample sequenced in a study of T-cell reconstitution after alpha-beta-depleted transplantation in children. This sample's TCRbeta library carried unique molecular identifier barcodes. One entry per CDR3 protein, called by TCRdb with MiXCR from the PCR reads. The profile shows approximately 190,000 distinct CDR3 sequences, roughly 6.3% of them singletons. Sequenced here: PBMCs, sampled before TCRalphabeta/CD19-depleted stem cell transplant. Every receptor here comes from a girl in the first two years of life with combined immunodeficiency, due to receive a stem cell transplant.

This clonotype was found many times. V gene TRBV24-1 combines with J gene TRBJ1-2; the D is unclear. There are 16 residues in the CDR3. Germline V CDR1 and CDR2: KGHDR, SFDVKD. V was trimmed by 4 bases and J by 2 bases, leaving 16 bases between them. The CDR3 loop reads CATSDHRGGLNYGYTF. CDR3 DNA sequence: TGTGCCACCAGTGACCATCGGGGAGGCTTGAACTATGGCTACACCTTC.

Many counts were recorded for this clonotype. V is TRBV28 and J is TRBJ1-6; the D gene is possibly TRBD1 (5 bases). The V gene lost 8 bases and the J gene lost 6 bases, with 17 bases spanning the gap. This CDR3 has 15 residues. CDR1 MDHEN and CDR2 SYDVKM come from the germline V gene. CDR3 DNA: TGTGCCAGCCAGGGTCAAGAAGGGCTTAATTCACCCCTCCACTTT. Translating gives CASQGQEGLNSPLHF. The variable domain in full, completed from reference TRBV28 and TRBJ1-6, reads DVKVTQSSRYLVKRTGEKVFLECVQDMDHENMFWYRQDPGLGLRLIYFSYDVKMKEKGDIPEGYSVSREKKERFSLILESASTNQTSMYLCASQGQEGLNSPLHFGNGTRLTVT.

The sample holds many counts of this clonotype. The genes are TRBV10-3 and TRBJ2-2; no definite D call. The ends were cut back, 5 bases at V and 6 bases at J, with 7 bases in the middle. CDR1 and CDR2 from the germline V gene are ENHRY and SYGVKD. The CDR3 has 12 residues. CDR3 nucleotides: TGTGCCATCAGTCTAGATTCCGGGGAGCTGTTTTTT. Translation gives CAISLDSGELFF.

There are many counts of this clonotype. The genes are TRBV29-1 and TRBJ1-2; a possible D gene is TRBD1 (6 bases). The germline V gene encodes CDR1 SQVTM and CDR2 ANQGSEA. The CDR3 is made up of 14 amino acids. Trimming took 1 base from V and 3 from J, leaving 12 bases between them. CDR3 DNA: TGCAGCGTTGAAGTGGAGGGGGGGTACTATGGCTACACCTTC. The encoded protein is CSVEVEGGYYGYTF.

This clonotype was counted many times. CDR3 in amino acids: CSVLTDSVYEQYF. CDR3 DNA: TGCAGCGTCCTGACCGACAGCGTCTACGAGCAGTACTTC. The chain recombines TRBV29-1 with TRBJ2-7, with D possibly being TRBD1 (5 bases). The germline CDR1 and CDR2 sequences are SQVTM and ANQGSEA. V lost 6 bases and J 3 bases, leaving 15 bases between the germline ends. CDR3 length: 13 residues.

This clonotype was seen repeatedly, ten times or more. The chain uses TRBV11-3 and TRBJ2-7; possible D gene TRBD1, 6 bases. Per the germline V gene, CDR1 is SGHNT and CDR2 is YENEEA. This CDR3 contains 16 residues. The V end was cut by 5 bases, the J end by 1 base, with 18 bases between. CDR3 sequence reads: CASSATFGQPSYEQYF. As DNA, the CDR3 is TGTGCCAGCAGCGCAACCTTCGGACAGCCTTCCTACGAGCAGTACTTC.

This clonotype was observed many times. This sequence joins TRBV29-1 and TRBJ2-1; D is unresolved. Between the trimmed V and J ends, which lost 4 bases and 3 bases, there was a span of 7 bases. The CDR3 covers 12 residues. Germline assignment: CDR1 SQVTM and CDR2 ANQGSEA. The CDR3 DNA follows: TGCAGCGTTGGCGGCAGCTACAATGAGCAGTTCTTC. Translation: CSVGGSYNEQFF.

This clonotype was picked up many times. This sequence joins TRBV3-1 and TRBJ1-4, with a tentative D call TRBD1 (5 bases). V dropped 4 bases and J dropped 5 bases, with 20 bases sitting between them. CDR1 is LGHDT and CDR2 is YNNKEL in the germline V gene (reference sequence). This CDR3 has 17 amino acids. The CDR3 coding sequence is TGTGCCAGCAGCCCAGGGCAGAGCAAGAGCGAAAATGAAAAACTGTTTTTT. This translates into CASSPGQSKSENEKLFF.

This clonotype was seen only a few times. The gene calls are TRBV7-3 and TRBJ2-3; 7 bases line up with TRBD1. The V and J ends lost 0 bases and 2 bases, in that order; junction bases with no gene match: 8. CDR1 and CDR2 from the germline V gene are SGHTA and FQGTGA. CDR3 length: 17 residues. The CDR3 DNA follows: TGTGCCAGCAGCTTAACCGGGCCACAGGGGACCACAGATACGCAGTATTTT. Translated, it gives CASSLTGPQGTTDTQYF.

This clonotype was observed many times. For the CDR3, the DNA is TGTGCCAGCAGCTCACCCGGATATTACAATGAGCAGTTCTTC. Protein product: CASSSPGYYNEQFF. The chain joins TRBV7-9 to TRBJ2-1; D remains ambiguous. V was trimmed by 4 bases and J by 4 bases, leaving 11 bases between them. The germline V gene encodes CDR1 SEHNR and CDR2 FQNEAQ (reference sequence). This CDR3 is 14 amino acids long.

This clonotype occurred many times. The chain employs TRBV20-1 and TRBJ2-7; the match to TRBD2 covers 10 bases. The CDR3 covers 14 residues. Germline values: CDR1 DFQATT, CDR2 SNEGSKA (reference sequence). Trimming took 5 bases from V and 4 from J; bases not matched to a gene: 8. The CDR3 region is CSARGLAPSYEQYF. The CDR3 nucleotides are TGCAGTGCTCGGGGACTAGCGCCCTCATACGAGCAGTACTTC.

This clonotype was counted at least ten times. The rearrangement joins TRBV20-1 to TRBJ1-1; TRBD1 is a possible D gene (6 bases). Between the trimmed V and J ends, which lost 7 bases and 6 bases, there was a span of 18 bases. This CDR3 has 13 amino acids. Germline CDR1 DFQATT, CDR2 SNEGSKA (reference sequence). CDR3 region: CSVMQTGYPEAFF. CDR3 DNA: TGCAGTGTTATGCAAACAGGGTATCCTGAAGCTTTCTTT.

This clonotype appeared many times. The chain joins TRBV28 to TRBJ2-6; D might be TRBD1 (6 bases). The V gene lost 3 bases and the J gene lost 0 bases, with 12 bases spanning the gap. CDR3 length equals 17 residues. Germline lookup yields CDR1 MDHEN and CDR2 SYDVKM. The CDR3 loop reads CASSFDRPSSGANVLTF. CDR3 nucleotide sequence: TGTGCCAGCAGTTTCGACAGGCCCAGCTCTGGGGCCAACGTCCTGACTTTC.